These T cell receptor beta chains were read from a single sample in a study of T cell repertoires in cytomegalovirus infection. TCRdb reprocessed the reads with MiXCR, giving one entry per CDR3 protein. The sample shows around 550,000 distinct CDR3 sequences, approximately 25% of them seen only once. The sample consisted of PBMCs. These receptors all stem from a human donor in good health (CMV status not recorded). Some clones in this sample may be carry-over from other donors' samples. Each CDR3 is given with its conserved first and last residue. Fields, in order: D gene, V gene, clone size, J gene, CDR3 DNA, CDR3 protein. D genes are given only for firm matches. Where a row states a size, it is once, few, many or the class of an expanded clone; other rows omit it.

TRBD2	TRBV12-3/TRBV12-4	-	TRBJ2-1	TGTGCCAGCAGTTTAGGGCCCCGGGGGGGTGAGCAGTTCTTC	CASSLGPRGGEQFF
-	TRBV20-1	-	TRBJ2-5	TGCAGTGCTAGTCAGGTGGCCCAAGAGACCCAGTACTTC	CSASQVAQETQYF
TRBD1	TRBV7-2	-	TRBJ2-1	TGTGCCAGCAGTCGAGGACAGGGGGCGTATTATGAGCAGTTCTTC	CASSRGQGAYYEQFF
-	TRBV27	-	TRBJ2-3	TGTGCCAGCAGCCCGGGACGGAATGAAGATACGCAGTATTTT	CASSPGRNEDTQYF
TRBD2	TRBV29-1	once	TRBJ2-3	TGCAGCGTTGTTGCGGGGGGCCCAGATACGCAGTATTTT	CSVVAGGPDTQYF
-	TRBV7-2	few	TRBJ2-3	TGTGCCAGCACCCAGCAGGGTAGCACAGATACGCAGTATTTT	CASTQQGSTDTQYF
-	TRBV30	-	TRBJ2-1	TGTGCCTGGAGTGTACGAGGGAATGAGCAGTTCTTC	CAWSVRGNEQFF
-	TRBV15	-	TRBJ1-3	TGTGCCACCAGCAGAGACAGGAGCTCTGGAAACACCATATATTTT	CATSRDRSSGNTIYF
-	TRBV28	few	TRBJ1-3	TGTGCCACCCAAGGGGGGTCTGGAAACACCATATATTTT	CATQGGSGNTIYF
-	TRBV5-1	once	TRBJ2-3	TGCGCCAGCAGCTTGGTGGGGAAAACTAGCACAGATACGCAGTATTTT	CASSLVGKTSTDTQYF
TRBD1	TRBV20-1	few	TRBJ2-3	TGCAGTGCTAAGGGGGCTTCAGATACGCAGTATTTT	CSAKGASDTQYF
-	TRBV6-4	-	TRBJ1-1	TGTGCCAGCAGTGACTTAGGCCTGAACACTGAAGCTTTCTTT	CASSDLGLNTEAFF
-	TRBV7-6	few	TRBJ2-7	TGTGCCAGCAGCTTAGATGGGGGGATCCACGAGCAGTACTTC	CASSLDGGIHEQYF
TRBD2	TRBV6-1	-	TRBJ2-5	TGTGCCAGCAGTTATGGGGGGAGGGCCCGAGAGACCCAGTACTTC	CASSYGGRARETQYF
TRBD1	TRBV25-1	-	TRBJ2-3	TGTGCCAGCAGTGCCAGACAGGGTGGGACAGATACGCAGTATTTT	CASSARQGGTDTQYF
TRBD2	TRBV4-1	-	TRBJ2-3	TGCGCCAGCAGGAGCACTATTAGCGGGACCACAGATACGCAGTATTTT	CASRSTISGTTDTQYF
TRBD1	TRBV12-3/TRBV12-4	few	TRBJ1-1	TGTGCCAGCAGTTTTAAGACAGGGGGAGTGAGCACTGAAGCTTTCTTT	CASSFKTGGVSTEAFF
TRBD2	TRBV6-5	few	TRBJ2-7	TGTGCCAGCAGCGGACTAGCGGGTACCGAGCAGTACTTC	CASSGLAGTEQYF
TRBD2	TRBV20-1	-	TRBJ2-3	TGCAGTGCTAGGCCCTTCGGCAGGGGACTAGCGGGAGGCACAGATACGCAGTATTTT	CSARPFGRGLAGGTDTQYF
-	TRBV7-2	many	TRBJ2-6	TGTGCCAGCAGCTTAACGGTTTCGAGGTCTGGGGCCAACGTCCTGACTTTC	CASSLTVSRSGANVLTF
-	TRBV29-1	-	TRBJ1-1	TGCAGCGTCCAATCATCAGGGACGGTTATGGCTTTCTTT	CSVQSSGTVMAFF
-	TRBV27	-	TRBJ2-7	TGTGCCAGCAGTTTATCTCCCCAGTACGAGCAGTACTTC	CASSLSPQYEQYF
TRBD2	TRBV12-3/TRBV12-4	few	TRBJ2-1	TGTGCCAGCAGTTTCGAGACTAGCGGGGGGGGGAATGAGCAGTTCTTC	CASSFETSGGGNEQFF
-	TRBV5-4	-	TRBJ2-1	TGTGCCAGCAGGGCTCAGAGCTCCTACAATGAGCAGTTCTTC	CASRAQSSYNEQFF
-	TRBV11-2	few	TRBJ1-5	TGTGCCAGCAGCTTAGACGTGACAGGCAATCAGCCCCAGCATTTT	CASSLDVTGNQPQHF
-	TRBV27	few	TRBJ2-3	TGTGCCAGCAGCCCATGGGGGTTCTTCACAGATACGCAGTATTTT	CASSPWGFFTDTQYF
TRBD1	TRBV6-1	-	TRBJ1-1	TGTGTCAGCAGTACGGGATGGGCGCCAGGGGTTACCGGGACAGGGAACACTGAAGCTTTCTTT	CVSSTGWAPGVTGTGNTEAFF